This T cell receptor (beta chain) appears in the sequencing data of a study of cytomegalovirus exposure and HLA in healthy donors. On this clone itself: Its antigen is not known.

Assay: immunoSEQ multiplex PCR; the TCRdb copy retains only in-frame clones and omits some. The sample includes a few hundred thousand clones, roughly 85% of them seen just once. General study points: Listed as cytomegalovirus-associated were around 160 TCR beta chains.

Germline V gene sequence: CDR1 DFQATT, CDR2 SNEGSKA (reference sequence). Trimming pared 2 bases from V and 7 bases from J, leaving 6 bases between. The CDR3 runs 10 residues. Sequenced: PBMCs. The clonotype originates from a young woman in good health and CMV-seronegative. The chain has TRBV20-1 and TRBJ2-7, with D uncertain. The CDR3 DNA reads as TGCAGTGCTAGACCGAGGGAGCAGTACTTC. This sequence encodes CSARPREQYF.